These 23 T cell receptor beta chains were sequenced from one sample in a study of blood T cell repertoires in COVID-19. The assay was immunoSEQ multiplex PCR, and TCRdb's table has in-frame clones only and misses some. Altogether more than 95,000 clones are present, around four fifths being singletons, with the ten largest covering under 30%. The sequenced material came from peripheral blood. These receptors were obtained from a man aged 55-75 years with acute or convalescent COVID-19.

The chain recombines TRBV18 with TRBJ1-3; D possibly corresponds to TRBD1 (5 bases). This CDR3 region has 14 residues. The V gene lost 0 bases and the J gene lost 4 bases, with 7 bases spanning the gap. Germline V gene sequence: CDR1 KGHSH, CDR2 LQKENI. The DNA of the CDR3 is TGTGCCAGCTCACCACCAGGGGTCGGAAACACCATATATTTT. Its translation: CASSPPGVGNTIYF. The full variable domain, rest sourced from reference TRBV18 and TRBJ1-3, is NAGVMQNPRHLVRRRGQEARLRCSPMKGHSHVYWYRQLPEEGLKFMVYLQKENIIDESGMPKERFSAEFPKEGPSILRIQQVVRGDSAAYFCASSPPGVGNTIYFGEGSWLTVV.

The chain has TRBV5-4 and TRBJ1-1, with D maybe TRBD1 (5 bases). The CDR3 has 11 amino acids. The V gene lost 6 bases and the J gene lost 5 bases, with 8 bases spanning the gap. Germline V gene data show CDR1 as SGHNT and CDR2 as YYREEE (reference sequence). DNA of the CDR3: TGTGCCAGCACCGGGGGAACTGAAGCTTTCTTT. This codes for CASTGGTEAFF.

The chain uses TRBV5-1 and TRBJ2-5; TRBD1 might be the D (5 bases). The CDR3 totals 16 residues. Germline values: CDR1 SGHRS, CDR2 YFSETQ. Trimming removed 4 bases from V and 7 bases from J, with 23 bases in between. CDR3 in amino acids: CASSPTAGSRVSTQYF. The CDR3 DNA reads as TGCGCCAGCAGCCCAACCGCAGGATCCAGGGTTTCGACCCAGTACTTC.

This chain's CDR3 is CASSSTDRLYGYTF. CDR3 in DNA: TGTGCCAGCAGCTCGACAGACAGGCTTTATGGCTACACCTTC. The genes are TRBV5-4 and TRBJ1-2, with D possibly matching TRBD1 (6 bases). Germline assignment: CDR1 SGHNT and CDR2 YYREEE (reference sequence). This CDR3 is 14 amino acids long. With 3 bases removed from V and 5 bases from J, the gap between germline ends came to 14 bases.

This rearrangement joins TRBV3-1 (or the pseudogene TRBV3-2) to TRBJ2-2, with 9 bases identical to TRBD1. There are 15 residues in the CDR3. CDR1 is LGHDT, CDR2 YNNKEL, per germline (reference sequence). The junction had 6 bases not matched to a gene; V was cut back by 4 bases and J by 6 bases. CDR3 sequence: CASSLRTGAAGELFF. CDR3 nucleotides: TGTGCCAGCAGCCTCCGGACAGGGGCGGCCGGGGAGCTGTTTTTT.

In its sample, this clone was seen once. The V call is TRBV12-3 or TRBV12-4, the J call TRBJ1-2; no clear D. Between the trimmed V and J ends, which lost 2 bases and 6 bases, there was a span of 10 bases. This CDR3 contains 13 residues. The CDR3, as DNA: TGTGCCAGCAGTTTAATCCGGGGAGATGGCTACACCTTC. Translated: CASSLIRGDGYTF.

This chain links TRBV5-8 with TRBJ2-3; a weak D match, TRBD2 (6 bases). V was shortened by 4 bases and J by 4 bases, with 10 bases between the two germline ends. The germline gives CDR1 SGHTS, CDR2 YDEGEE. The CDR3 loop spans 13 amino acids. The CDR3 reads CASSRRGADTQYF. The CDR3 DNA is TGTGCCAGCAGCCGGAGGGGAGCAGATACGCAGTATTTT.

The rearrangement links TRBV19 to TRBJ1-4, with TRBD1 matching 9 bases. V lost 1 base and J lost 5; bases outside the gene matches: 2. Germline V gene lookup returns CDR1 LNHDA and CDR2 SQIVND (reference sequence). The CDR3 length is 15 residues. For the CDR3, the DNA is TGTGCCAGTAGTATAGGGGACAGGGAAAATGAAAAACTGTTTTTT. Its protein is CASSIGDRENEKLFF. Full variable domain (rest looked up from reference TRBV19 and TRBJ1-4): DGGITQSPKYLFRKEGQNVTLSCEQNLNHDAMYWYRQDPGQGLRLIYYSQIVNDFQKGDIAEGYSVSREKKESFPLTVTSAQKNPTAFYLCASSIGDRENEKLFFGSGTQLSVL.

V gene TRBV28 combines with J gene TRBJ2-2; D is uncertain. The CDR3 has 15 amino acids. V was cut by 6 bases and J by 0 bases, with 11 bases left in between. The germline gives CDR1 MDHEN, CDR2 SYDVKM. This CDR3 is CASSTPSANTGELFF. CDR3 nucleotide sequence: TGTGCCAGCAGCACACCTTCCGCGAACACCGGGGAGCTGTTTTTT. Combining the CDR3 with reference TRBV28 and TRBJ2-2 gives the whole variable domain DVKVTQSSRYLVKRTGEKVFLECVQDMDHENMFWYRQDPGLGLRLIYFSYDVKMKEKGDIPEGYSVSREKKERFSLILESASTNQTSMYLCASSTPSANTGELFFGEGSRLTVL.

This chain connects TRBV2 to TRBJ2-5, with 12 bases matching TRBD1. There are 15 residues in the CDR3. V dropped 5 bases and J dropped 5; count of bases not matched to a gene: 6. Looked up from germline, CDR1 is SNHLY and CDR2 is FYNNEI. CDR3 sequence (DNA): TGTGCCAGCAGTCGCCGGGACAGGGGGCCTGAGACCCAGTACTTC. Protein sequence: CASSRRDRGPETQYF.

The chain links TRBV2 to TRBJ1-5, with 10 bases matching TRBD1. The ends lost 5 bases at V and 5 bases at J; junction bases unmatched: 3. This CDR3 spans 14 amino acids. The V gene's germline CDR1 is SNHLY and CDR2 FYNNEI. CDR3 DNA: TGTGCCAGCAGTCGACAGGGGGCTGATCAGCCCCAGCATTTT. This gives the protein CASSRQGADQPQHF.

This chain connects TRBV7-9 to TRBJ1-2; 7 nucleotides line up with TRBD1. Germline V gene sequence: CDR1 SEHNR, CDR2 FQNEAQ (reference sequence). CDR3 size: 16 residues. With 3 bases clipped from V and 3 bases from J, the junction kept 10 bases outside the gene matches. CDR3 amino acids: CASSFFTGVGDYGYTF. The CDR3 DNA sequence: TGTGCCAGCAGCTTTTTCACAGGGGTCGGGGACTATGGCTACACCTTC.

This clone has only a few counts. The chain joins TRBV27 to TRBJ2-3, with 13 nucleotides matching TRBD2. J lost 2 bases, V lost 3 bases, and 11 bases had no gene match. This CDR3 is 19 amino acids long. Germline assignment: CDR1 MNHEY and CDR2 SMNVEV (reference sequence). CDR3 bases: TGTGCCAGCAGTTTTTTCGGGACTAGCGGGAACTCTTACACAGATACGCAGTATTTT. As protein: CASSFFGTSGNSYTDTQYF.

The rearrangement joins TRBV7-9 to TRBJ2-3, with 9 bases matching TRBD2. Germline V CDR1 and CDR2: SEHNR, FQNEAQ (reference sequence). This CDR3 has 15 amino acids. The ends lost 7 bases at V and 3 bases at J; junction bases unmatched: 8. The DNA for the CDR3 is TGTGCCAGCAACATAGCGGGAGTAGGAACAGATACGCAGTATTTT. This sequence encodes CASNIAGVGTDTQYF. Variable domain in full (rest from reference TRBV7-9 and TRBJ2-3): DTGVSQNPRHKITKRGQNVTFRCDPISEHNRLYWYRQTLGQGPEFLTYFQNEAQLEKSRLLSDRFSAERPKGSFSTLEIQRTEQGDSAMYLCASNIAGVGTDTQYFGPGTRLTVL.

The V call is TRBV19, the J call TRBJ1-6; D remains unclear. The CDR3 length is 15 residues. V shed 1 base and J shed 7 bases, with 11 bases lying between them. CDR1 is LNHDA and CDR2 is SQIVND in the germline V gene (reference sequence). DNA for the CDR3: TGTGCCAGTAGTATAGGAGGGTCGGAGAATTCACCCCTCCACTTT. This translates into CASSIGGSENSPLHF.

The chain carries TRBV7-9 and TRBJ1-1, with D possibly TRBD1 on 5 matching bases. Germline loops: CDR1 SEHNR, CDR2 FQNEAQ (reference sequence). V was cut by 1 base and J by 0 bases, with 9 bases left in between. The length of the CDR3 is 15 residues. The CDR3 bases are TGTGCCAGCAGCTTAGGGGTAGGGGTGAACACTGAAGCTTTCTTT. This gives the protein CASSLGVGVNTEAFF.

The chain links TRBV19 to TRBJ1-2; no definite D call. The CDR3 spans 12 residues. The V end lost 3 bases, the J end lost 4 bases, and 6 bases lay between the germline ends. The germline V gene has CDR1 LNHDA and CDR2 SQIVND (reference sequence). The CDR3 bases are TGTGCCAGTAGTATCCAGGCCTATGGCTACACCTTC. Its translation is CASSIQAYGYTF.

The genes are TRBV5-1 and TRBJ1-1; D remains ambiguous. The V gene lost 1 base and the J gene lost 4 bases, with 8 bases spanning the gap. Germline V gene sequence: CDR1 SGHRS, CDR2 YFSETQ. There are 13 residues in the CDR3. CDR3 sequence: CASSLPGSTEAFF. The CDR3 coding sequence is TGCGCCAGCAGCTTGCCGGGGAGCACTGAAGCTTTCTTT.

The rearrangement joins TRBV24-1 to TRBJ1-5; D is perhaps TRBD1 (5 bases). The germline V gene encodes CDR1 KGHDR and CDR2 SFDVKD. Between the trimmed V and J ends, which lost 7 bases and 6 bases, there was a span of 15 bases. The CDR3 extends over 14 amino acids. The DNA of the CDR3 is TGTGCCACCAGCCAGGCAGGGCGAGGTCAGCCCCAGCATTTT. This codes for CATSQAGRGQPQHF.

Here the CDR3 reads CASSLRRGASYEQYF. CDR3 bases: TGTGCCAGCAGCCTACGCAGGGGGGCCTCCTACGAGCAGTACTTC. The chain employs TRBV14 and TRBJ2-7, with D maybe TRBD1 (7 bases). Trimming cost V 4 bases and J 0 bases, with 13 bases left between them. Germline V gene sequence: CDR1 SGHDN, CDR2 FVKESK. This CDR3 contains 15 residues.

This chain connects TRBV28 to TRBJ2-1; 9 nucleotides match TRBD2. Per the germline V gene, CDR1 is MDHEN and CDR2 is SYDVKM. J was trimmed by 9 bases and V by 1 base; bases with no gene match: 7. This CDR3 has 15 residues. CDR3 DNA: TGTGCCAGCAGTTTATTTAGCGGGAGAAAAGGTGAGCAGTTCTTC. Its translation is CASSLFSGRKGEQFF.

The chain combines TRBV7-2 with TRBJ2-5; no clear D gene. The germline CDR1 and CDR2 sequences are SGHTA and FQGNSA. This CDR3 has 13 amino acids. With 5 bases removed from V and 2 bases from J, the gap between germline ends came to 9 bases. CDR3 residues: CASSQLVQETQYF. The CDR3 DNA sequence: TGTGCCAGCAGCCAGTTGGTACAAGAGACCCAGTACTTC.

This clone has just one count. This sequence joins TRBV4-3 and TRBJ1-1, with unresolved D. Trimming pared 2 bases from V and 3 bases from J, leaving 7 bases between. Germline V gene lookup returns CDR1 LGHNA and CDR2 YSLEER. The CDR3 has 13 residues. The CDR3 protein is CASSQQIDTEAFF. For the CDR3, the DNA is TGCGCCAGCAGCCAACAAATTGACACTGAAGCTTTCTTT.